This T cell receptor beta chain was captured by sequencing in a study of early T cells in non-severe SARS-CoV-2 infection. This CDR3 is 13 amino acids long. CDR1 is LGHNA and CDR2 is YNFKEQ in the germline V gene. Deletions cut 0 bases from V and 6 bases from J, with 7 bases between. TCRdb reprocessed the 5' RACE reads with MiXCR, giving one entry per CDR3 protein. The profile shows 60,000 or so distinct CDR3 sequences, 8.5% to 10% of them singletons. This clonotype was seen only a few times. The receptor comes from an adult who was a healthcare worker with PCR-confirmed SARS-CoV-2 infection or an uninfected control (not recorded which). Sequences were derived from whole blood, sampled at baseline. The chain uses TRBV4-2 and TRBJ2-3, with D possibly matching TRBD2 (6 bases). The CDR3 nucleotides read TGTGCCAGCAGCCAAGAGGCGGGGGATACGCAGTATTTT. Translation gives CASSQEAGDTQYF.